The sequence of this T cell receptor (beta chain) was determined in a study of shared clonotypes between healthy human individuals. Turning to the study itself: Per-donor plates numbered three CD4 naive, three CD4 memory, two CD8 naive and one CD8 memory. Study-wide findings and caveats: Limitation of the genetic and exposure-history diversity represented came from the few donors.

This CDR3 is built from 14 residues. Germline CDR1 and CDR2: SNHLY and FYNNEI. With 4 bases removed from V and 0 bases from J, the gap between germline ends came to 7 bases. TCRdb keeps only in-frame clones here, not all; method: immunoSEQ multiplex PCR. The table lists about 1,500,000 clones, roughly 96% of them singletons. Donors were healthy HIV-negative adults without recently reported acute infections or vaccinations. Researchers partitioned CD4+ cells into CD45RA+ naive and CD45RA-negative memory subsets. This clone was seen more than once but under ten times. The antigen is not known. The sequencing input was naive CD4+ T cells sorted from blood. The subset: CD45RA+ positively selected. The source is a man younger than 45 in good health. The chain uses TRBV2 and TRBJ1-5, with no clear D. The CDR3 here is CASSGADSNQPQHF. In nucleotides, the CDR3 is TGTGCCAGCAGTGGGGCAGATAGCAATCAGCCCCAGCATTTT. The full variable domain, in which reference TRBV2 and TRBJ1-5 provide the parts outside the CDR3, is EPEVTQTPSHQVTQMGQEVILRCVPISNHLYFYWYRQILGQKVEFLVSFYNNEISEKSEIFDDQFSVERPDGSNFTLKIRSTKLEDSAMYFCASSGADSNQPQHFGDGTRLSIL.